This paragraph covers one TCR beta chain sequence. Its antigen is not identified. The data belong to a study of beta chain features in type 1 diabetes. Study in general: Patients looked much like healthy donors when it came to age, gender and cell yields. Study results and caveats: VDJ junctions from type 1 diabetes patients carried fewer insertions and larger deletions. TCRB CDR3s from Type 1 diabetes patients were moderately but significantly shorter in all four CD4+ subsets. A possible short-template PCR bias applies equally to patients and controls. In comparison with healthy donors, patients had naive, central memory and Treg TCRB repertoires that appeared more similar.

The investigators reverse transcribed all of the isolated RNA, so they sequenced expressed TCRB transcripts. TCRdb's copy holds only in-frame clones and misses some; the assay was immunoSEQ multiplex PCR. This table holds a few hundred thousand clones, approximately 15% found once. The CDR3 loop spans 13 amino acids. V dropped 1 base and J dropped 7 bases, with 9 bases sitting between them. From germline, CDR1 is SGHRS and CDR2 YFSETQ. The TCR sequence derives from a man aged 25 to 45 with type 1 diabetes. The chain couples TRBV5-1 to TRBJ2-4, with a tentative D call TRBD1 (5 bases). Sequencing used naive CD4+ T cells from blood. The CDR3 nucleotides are TGCGCCAGCAGCTTGCAGGGTGGGAACATTCAGTACTTC. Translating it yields CASSLQGGNIQYF. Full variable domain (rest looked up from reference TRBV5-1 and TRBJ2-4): KAGVTQTPRYLIKTRGQQVTLSCSPISGHRSVSWYQQTPGQGLQFLFEYFSETQRNKGNFPGRFSGRQFSNSRSEMNVSTLELGDSALYLCASSLQGGNIQYFGAGTRLSVL.